Shown below are 2 T cell receptor beta chains from a single sample sequenced in a study of graft-versus-host responses after intestinal transplantation. Measured with immunoSEQ multiplex PCR; TCRdb has only the in-frame clones, and not every one. This table has over 45,000 clones, 80% to 90% appearing once. This specimen was PBMCs, taken 26 days after transplant. The receptors originated from a human patient who received an intestinal transplant, so some T cells may come from the graft donor.

This clone came up once. This chain links TRBV2 with TRBJ1-1; D may be TRBD1 (6 bases). The V gene's germline CDR1 is SNHLY and CDR2 FYNNEI. V was pared by 6 bases and J by 0 bases, with 11 bases between. The length of the CDR3 is 14 residues. CDR3 DNA: TGTGCCAGCAGAGCAGGGGCCATGAACACTGAAGCTTTCTTT. It specifies CASRAGAMNTEAFF.

V is TRBV15 and J is TRBJ1-1, with no clear D. Trimming removed 0 bases from V and 0 bases from J, with 8 bases in between. The CDR3 loop spans 15 amino acids. Germline CDR1 and CDR2: LNHNV and YYDKDF (reference sequence). CDR3 region: CATSRDPGVNTEAFF. The DNA for the CDR3 is TGTGCCACCAGCAGAGATCCCGGGGTGAACACTGAAGCTTTCTTT.